The 5 T cell receptor beta chains below were found in one sample sequenced in a study of blood T cell repertoires in COVID-19. TCRdb's copy holds only in-frame clones and misses some; the assay was immunoSEQ multiplex PCR. The sample holds approximately 290,000 clones; 75% to 90% are singletons and the top ten take approximately 4.2%. The specimen sequenced was PBMCs or T cells enriched from blood (not recorded which). The receptor set was obtained from a woman under 40 who had recovered from COVID-19.

The rearrangement uses TRBV12-3 or TRBV12-4 and TRBJ1-2; D is perhaps TRBD1 (5 bases). The CDR3 consists of 11 residues. V lost 4 bases to trimming and J lost 8 bases, with 8 bases between them. CDR3 protein: CASSWGEGYTF. For the CDR3, the DNA is TGTGCCAGCAGTTGGGGGGAGGGCTACACCTTC.

The CDR3 nucleotides are TGTGCCAGTAGTTTAAGACACCTCTCTGGAAACACCATATATTTT. Its translation is CASSLRHLSGNTIYF. The chain joins TRBV19 to TRBJ1-3; the D is unclear. V dropped 5 bases and J dropped 0 bases, with 11 bases sitting between them. This CDR3 is built from 15 residues. CDR1 is LNHDA and CDR2 is SQIVND in the germline V gene (reference sequence).

J is TRBJ1-3 and V is TRBV2, with 9 positions matching TRBD1. Per the germline V gene, CDR1 is SNHLY and CDR2 is FYNNEI. The CDR3 contains 14 residues. The ends lost 6 bases at V and 4 bases at J; junction bases unmatched: 4. In nucleotides, the CDR3 is TGTGCCAGCAGCGAGACAGGGGGAGGAAACACCATATATTTT. This gives the protein CASSETGGGNTIYF.

The CDR3 sequence is CASSLEGAASSYGYTF. The CDR3 DNA follows: TGCGCCAGCAGCTTAGAGGGCGCAGCCTCTTCCTATGGCTACACCTTC. This rearrangement joins TRBV5-1 to TRBJ1-2; D unresolved. Germline V gives CDR1 SGHRS, CDR2 YFSETQ. This CDR3 comprises 16 residues. Trimming took 2 bases from V and 4 from J, leaving 18 bases between them.

This chain joins TRBV5-8 and TRBJ1-5; 7 nucleotides line up with TRBD1. Germline CDR1 is SGHTS and CDR2 is YDEGEE. The CDR3 contains 17 residues. Unmatched junction bases numbered 9, after V lost 2 bases and J lost 1 base. In DNA form, the CDR3 reads TGTGCCAGCAGCTTAAACGAGGGGGGACAGAGCAATCAGCCCCAGCATTTT. Encoded protein: CASSLNEGGQSNQPQHF.